The clone carrying this T cell receptor beta chain was observed a few times. Its antigen remains unidentified. This record belongs to a study of T cell repertoires in cytomegalovirus infection. Study context: CMV infection and matching HLA type were both indicated by public TCR beta signatures. Broader study findings: What dominated the ex vivo response were HLA-C-restricted CMV-specific TCR beta clonotypes.

TCRdb used MiXCR to reprocess the reads, holding one entry per CDR3 protein. The repertoire holds 200,000 or so distinct CDR3 sequences, with roughly 19% as singletons. CDR3 size: 15 residues. With 5 bases removed from V and 1 base from J, the gap between germline ends came to 15 bases. Germline V gene sequence: CDR1 SGHNT, CDR2 YENEEA. Sample: PBMCs. The TCR originated in a human donor in good health (CMV status not recorded). Some clones in this sample may be carry-over from other donors' samples. The chain is built from TRBV11-3 and TRBJ2-7, with D unclear. The CDR3 DNA follows: TGTGCCAGCAGCACCCCACAGACTTCATCCTACGAGCAGTACTTC. Protein product: CASSTPQTSSYEQYF. Looking up the rest from reference TRBV11-3 and TRBJ2-7 gives the full variable domain: EAGVVQSPRYKIIEKKQPVAFWCNPISGHNTLYWYLQNLGQGPELLIRYENEEAVDDSQLPKDRFSAERLKGVDSTLKIQPAELGDSAVYLCASSTPQTSSYEQYFGPGTRLTVT.